This note documents a single TCR beta chain sequence. V dropped 6 bases and J dropped 8; count of bases not matched to a gene: 4. The germline V gene encodes CDR1 ENHRY and CDR2 SYGVKD. The CDR3 spans 13 residues. The sample is drawn from a study of blood T cell repertoires in COVID-19. Whole-study context: Donors in the United States, Italy and Spain gave samples during acute or convalescent COVID-19. The analysed material was cDNA or gDNA that came from T cells, B-cell-depleted T cells, or PBMCs.

Methods used by the authors: Nucleated cell number was recorded as an estimate derived from reference gene primer amplification. Produced via immunoSEQ multiplex PCR; TCRdb's table is partial and in-frame only. V and J calls and clone size are those listed in that table; D and trimming were worked out from the DNA. The sample includes tens of thousands of clones, 80% to 90% of them seen just once. J is TRBJ1-6 and V is TRBV10-3; TRBD1 matches 7 bases. Sequencing was done on a sample of peripheral blood. The clonotype was recovered from a man older than 75 with active or convalescent COVID-19. For the CDR3, the DNA is TGTGCCATCAGAGGGGGCGTAGATTCACCCCTCCACTTT. Translation: CAIRGGVDSPLHF.